Below, 19 T cell receptor beta chains from the same sample are listed, as sequenced in a study of cytomegalovirus exposure and HLA in healthy donors. This PCR relied on a set of 60 Vbeta primers and 13 Jbeta primers. Using immunoSEQ multiplex PCR, the repertoire was profiled, and TCRdb retains in-frame clones only, with some absent. The table lists roughly 67,000 clones, more than 70% of them singletons. Input material: PBMCs. The source is a man aged 35 to 55 in good health and CMV-seronegative.

This clone showed up just once. The V call is TRBV5-1, the J call TRBJ1-2; 8 nucleotides line up with TRBD1. Germline V gives CDR1 SGHRS, CDR2 YFSETQ. The CDR3 runs 13 residues. The trim removed 4 bases at V and 7 bases at J, leaving 6 bases unmatched. The CDR3 sequence is CASSPTGEGGYTF. CDR3 nucleotide sequence: TGCGCCAGCAGCCCGACAGGGGAAGGTGGCTACACCTTC.

V usage is TRBV19 and J usage is TRBJ2-5; 9 positions match TRBD1. The DNA end lines up better with TRBJ2-7; the J call may be wrong. The CDR3 sequence is 16 residues long. Germline values: CDR1 LNHDA, CDR2 SQIVND (reference sequence). CDR3 residues: CASSQNLGTGIDEQYF. DNA of the CDR3: TGTGCCAGTAGTCAGAACCTCGGGACAGGGATCGACGAGCAGTACTTC.

The gene calls are TRBV4-1 and TRBJ2-7; no firm D call. Looked up from germline, CDR1 is MGHRA and CDR2 is YSYEKL. The CDR3 runs to 13 residues. The V and J ends lost 3 bases and 3 bases respectively, with 9 bases between them. The CDR3 DNA reads TGCGCCAGCAGCCATGGTCAGATCTACGAGCAGTACTTC. Translation: CASSHGQIYEQYF.

CDR3 DNA: TGTGCCAGCAGTTCCTACACCGGGGAGCTGTTTTTT. Translating gives CASSSYTGELFF. The genes are TRBV28 and TRBJ2-2; no clear D gene. V gave up 4 bases and J gave up 3 bases, with 3 bases separating them. The CDR3 loop spans 12 amino acids. Germline V gives CDR1 MDHEN, CDR2 SYDVKM.

CDR3 nucleotide sequence: TGTGCCAGCAGCTTTAGCGGGATGGCCCAGTACTTC. Protein: CASSFSGMAQYF. The genes are TRBV7-2 and TRBJ2-5; 8 nucleotides align to TRBD2. The CDR3 totals 12 residues. V shed 3 bases, J shed 9 bases, and the junction held 3 bases outside the gene matches. Germline lookup yields CDR1 SGHTA and CDR2 FQGNSA.

The CDR3 spells CASSLLISVPDTQYF. CDR3 in DNA: TGTGCCAGCAGTTTATTAATTAGCGTCCCAGATACGCAGTATTTT. The chain uses TRBV27 and TRBJ2-3; D possibly corresponds to TRBD2 (5 bases). The V end was cut by 1 base, the J end by 4 bases, with 12 bases between. Looked up from germline, CDR1 is MNHEY and CDR2 is SMNVEV (reference sequence). The CDR3 runs to 15 residues.

This chain links TRBV5-1 with TRBJ2-1, with 9 bases lining up with TRBD1. V gave up 4 bases and J gave up 6 bases; unmatched junction bases: 5. Germline CDR1 and CDR2: SGHRS and YFSETQ. The CDR3 is 14 amino acids. The CDR3 is CASSLGTGSNEQFF. In DNA form, the CDR3 reads TGCGCCAGCAGCCTAGGGACAGGGTCCAATGAGCAGTTCTTC.

The chain carries TRBV19 and TRBJ1-2; D possibly corresponds to TRBD1 (5 bases). The CDR3 totals 13 residues. The germline V gene has CDR1 LNHDA and CDR2 SQIVND (reference sequence). Trimming cost V 5 bases and J 2 bases, with 9 bases left between them. DNA for the CDR3: TGTGCCAGTAGTTTCAGGGCCAACTATGGCTACACCTTC. As protein: CASSFRANYGYTF.

V and J are TRBV18 and TRBJ2-1, with a weak D call TRBD1 (5 bases). V was shortened by 3 bases and J by 9 bases, with 12 bases between the two germline ends. The CDR3 has 13 amino acids. CDR1 and CDR2 (germline): KGHSH, LQKENI. The CDR3 region has the DNA TGTGCCAGCTCACCCGACAGCGTCGGTGAGCAGTTCTTC. This sequence encodes CASSPDSVGEQFF.

J is TRBJ1-1 and V is TRBV5-1; D might be TRBD1 (5 bases). Germline CDR1 reads SGHRS; CDR2 reads YFSETQ. The CDR3 loop spans 14 amino acids. The V end lost 0 bases, the J end lost 1 base, and 7 bases lay between the germline ends. The chain's CDR3 is CASSLGGQNTEAFF. In DNA form, the CDR3 reads TGCGCCAGCAGCTTGGGGGGCCAGAACACTGAAGCTTTCTTT.

V and J are TRBV5-1 and TRBJ1-5, with D possibly matching TRBD1 (5 bases). This CDR3 has 16 amino acids. Germline CDR1 is SGHRS and CDR2 is YFSETQ. The germline V and J ends were trimmed by 0 bases and 0 bases, with 10 bases remaining between them. The CDR3 loop reads CASSLGTPYSNQPQHF. The CDR3 DNA reads TGCGCCAGCAGCTTGGGGACACCTTATAGCAATCAGCCCCAGCATTTT. The full variable domain, with the rest looked up from reference TRBV5-1 and TRBJ1-5, is KAGVTQTPRYLIKTRGQQVTLSCSPISGHRSVSWYQQTPGQGLQFLFEYFSETQRNKGNFPGRFSGRQFSNSRSEMNVSTLELGDSALYLCASSLGTPYSNQPQHFGDGTRLSIL.

The chain combines TRBV2 with TRBJ1-1, with 11 bases aligning to TRBD1. CDR1 and CDR2 (germline): SNHLY, FYNNEI. The CDR3 contains 16 residues. V shed 6 bases and J 10 bases; nucleotides not matched to a gene: 16. The CDR3 region is CASSPFGDRGSARAFF. The CDR3 nucleotides are TGTGCCAGCAGCCCATTCGGGGACAGGGGGTCTGCGCGAGCTTTCTTT.

The chain couples TRBV11-2 to TRBJ2-5; D perhaps matches TRBD1 (6 bases). V was clipped by 8 bases and J by 7 bases, with 11 bases between them. The CDR3 length is 11 residues. Looked up from germline, CDR1 is SGHAT and CDR2 is FQNNGV. CDR3 residues: CASLGGPTQYF. The DNA of the CDR3 is TGTGCCAGCCTAGGGGGTCCGACCCAGTACTTC. Looking up the rest from reference TRBV11-2 and TRBJ2-5 gives the full variable domain: EAGVAQSPRYKIIEKRQSVAFWCNPISGHATLYWYQQILGQGPKLLIQFQNNGVVDDSQLPKDRFSAERLKGVDSTLKIQPAKLEDSAVYLCASLGGPTQYFGPGTRLLVL.

In the case of this clone: Within the sample, other DNA sequences also encode this same CDR3. This rearrangement joins TRBV5-1 to TRBJ2-3; maybe TRBD1 (5 bases). The length of the CDR3 is 14 residues. Trimming removed 0 bases at V and 1 base at J, with 6 bases between. Germline CDR1 is SGHRS and CDR2 is YFSETQ. CDR3 in DNA: TGCGCCAGCAGCTTGGGGGGCGGCACAGATACGCAGTATTTT. This gives the protein CASSLGGGTDTQYF. Supplemented by reference TRBV5-1 and TRBJ2-3, the full variable domain reads KAGVTQTPRYLIKTRGQQVTLSCSPISGHRSVSWYQQTPGQGLQFLFEYFSETQRNKGNFPGRFSGRQFSNSRSEMNVSTLELGDSALYLCASSLGGGTDTQYFGPGTRLTVL.

The chain carries TRBV28 and TRBJ2-5; TRBD2 matches 11 bases. Per germline, CDR1 MDHEN and CDR2 SYDVKM. The CDR3 consists of 15 residues. With 2 bases clipped from V and 4 bases from J, the junction kept 3 bases outside the gene matches. CDR3 coding DNA: TGTGCCAGCAGTTTACCACTAGCGGGAGTAGAGACCCAGTACTTC. It codes for CASSLPLAGVETQYF. Combining the CDR3 with reference TRBV28 and TRBJ2-5 gives the whole variable domain DVKVTQSSRYLVKRTGEKVFLECVQDMDHENMFWYRQDPGLGLRLIYFSYDVKMKEKGDIPEGYSVSREKKERFSLILESASTNQTSMYLCASSLPLAGVETQYFGPGTRLLVL.

The chain employs TRBV18 and TRBJ1-1, with a tentative D call TRBD1 (5 bases). Germline assignment: CDR1 KGHSH and CDR2 LQKENI. This CDR3 comprises 14 residues. Deletions cut 4 bases from V and 3 bases from J, with 12 bases between. Here the CDR3 DNA reads TGTGCCAGCTCACTCAGCCGGGGGGACACTGAAGCTTTCTTT. Its protein product is CASSLSRGDTEAFF. Looking up the rest from reference TRBV18 and TRBJ1-1 gives the full variable domain: NAGVMQNPRHLVRRRGQEARLRCSPMKGHSHVYWYRQLPEEGLKFMVYLQKENIIDESGMPKERFSAEFPKEGPSILRIQQVVRGDSAAYFCASSLSRGDTEAFFGQGTRLTVV.

This chain joins TRBV25-1 and TRBJ1-2; D uncertain. Germline CDR1 and CDR2: MGHDK and SYGVNS. Trimming cost V 1 base and J 5 bases, with 5 bases left between them. The CDR3 runs to 12 residues. This chain's CDR3 is CASSESGYGYTF. For the CDR3, the DNA is TGTGCCAGCAGTGAATCGGGTTATGGCTACACCTTC.

The chain links TRBV9 to TRBJ1-1; D is unresolved. Trimming removed 0 bases at V and 3 bases at J, with 9 bases between. The CDR3 is 14 residues long. CDR1 is SGDLS and CDR2 is YYNGEE in the germline V gene. The CDR3 sequence: CASSVGAADTEAFF. The DNA of the CDR3 is TGTGCCAGCAGCGTAGGAGCGGCAGACACTGAAGCTTTCTTT. The full variable domain, rest sourced from reference TRBV9 and TRBJ1-1, is DSGVTQTPKHLITATGQRVTLRCSPRSGDLSVYWYQQSLDQGLQFLIQYYNGEERAKGNILERFSAQQFPDLHSELNLSSLELGDSALYFCASSVGAADTEAFFGQGTRLTVV.

J is TRBJ2-7 and V is TRBV19; D is perhaps TRBD2 (5 bases). Germline V lookup: CDR1 LNHDA, CDR2 SQIVND (reference sequence). Trimming removed 5 bases from V and 7 bases from J, with 18 bases in between. The CDR3 sequence is 14 residues long. In DNA, the CDR3 is TGTGCCAGTAGTCGGGATCACCTATCTCGTGAGCAGTACTTC. Translated: CASSRDHLSREQYF.